The next 26 T cell receptor beta chains were all read from a single sample in a study of blood T cell repertoires in COVID-19. The data were produced by immunoSEQ multiplex PCR, yet TCRdb's version contains in-frame clones alone and is incomplete. The sample contains tens of thousands of clones, about 89% of which appear only once. The sample was peripheral blood. All receptors come from a woman in her 70s with active COVID-19.

V and J are TRBV4-1 and TRBJ1-5; 8 nucleotides line up with TRBD1. The CDR3 extends over 16 amino acids. The V gene end was trimmed by 4 bases and the J gene end by 5 bases; junction bases not matched to a gene: 10. Per the germline V gene, CDR1 is MGHRA and CDR2 is YSYEKL. The CDR3 reads CASSPLQGDRHQPQHF. The CDR3 DNA follows: TGCGCCAGCAGCCCCTTACAGGGGGACCGTCATCAGCCCCAGCATTTT.

The chain uses TRBV2 and TRBJ1-1; 12 bases line up with TRBD1. Trimming removed 11 bases from V and 4 bases from J; junction bases left unmatched: 5. This CDR3 contains 13 residues. Germline V gives CDR1 SNHLY, CDR2 FYNNEI. The CDR3 loop reads CAEGQGAGTEAFF. The DNA of the CDR3 is TGTGCCGAGGGACAGGGGGCGGGCACTGAAGCTTTCTTT.

V usage is TRBV10-2 and J usage is TRBJ2-7; the match to TRBD1 covers 8 bases. The J segment lost 4 bases and the V segment lost 6 bases, leaving 8 bases of the junction unmatched. Germline V gene lookup returns CDR1 WSHSY and CDR2 SAAADI. This CDR3 contains 14 residues. The CDR3 nucleotides are TGCGCCAGCAGACCACCGGGACAGGCGTACGAGCAGTACTTC. Protein: CASRPPGQAYEQYF.

The chain uses TRBV28 and TRBJ1-6, with D hard to call. V lost 4 bases and J 9 bases, leaving 13 bases between the germline ends. Germline CDR1 reads MDHEN; CDR2 reads SYDVKM. The CDR3 contains 14 residues. CDR3 loop: CASSSLRTSSPLHF. As DNA, the CDR3 is TGTGCCAGCAGTTCGCTCAGGACTAGTTCACCCCTCCACTTT.

The rearrangement links TRBV5-6 to TRBJ1-4; D is perhaps TRBD1 (6 bases). The germline V and J ends were trimmed by 4 bases and 9 bases, with 16 bases remaining between them. The CDR3 has 14 amino acids. Germline V gene sequence: CDR1 SGHDT, CDR2 YYEEEE. CDR3 sequence: CASSPFRGAKKLFF. The CDR3 DNA reads as TGTGCCAGCAGCCCGTTCCGGGGGGCGAAAAAACTGTTTTTT.

The rearrangement uses TRBV27 and TRBJ2-1; TRBD1 might be the D (6 bases). CDR3 length equals 15 residues. The V gene's germline CDR1 is MNHEY and CDR2 SMNVEV (reference sequence). V lost 7 bases, J lost 0 bases, and 13 bases lay in between. CDR3 bases: TGTGCCAGCAAAAGACAGGCTAGCTCCTACAATGAGCAGTTCTTC. Its translation: CASKRQASSYNEQFF.

V is TRBV4-1 and J is TRBJ2-5; 8 positions agree with TRBD2. V lost 0 bases to trimming and J lost 11 bases; unmatched junction nucleotides: 14. Germline V gives CDR1 MGHRA, CDR2 YSYEKL. This CDR3 contains 16 residues. CDR3 amino acids: CASSQEVDGGASWQYF. In DNA form, the CDR3 reads TGCGCCAGCAGCCAAGAGGTCGACGGGGGGGCCTCTTGGCAGTACTTC.

DNA of the CDR3: TGTGCCAGCGGTGTGGGCCTGACAGCCTACGAGCAGTACTTC. Amino acid sequence: CASGVGLTAYEQYF. V gene TRBV2 combines with J gene TRBJ2-7, with D possibly matching TRBD1 (5 bases). Germline V gene lookup returns CDR1 SNHLY and CDR2 FYNNEI. The CDR3 has 14 residues. V was trimmed by 8 bases and J by 2 bases, leaving 16 bases between them.

This chain uses TRBV5-1 with TRBJ2-5; D is perhaps TRBD2 (6 bases). CDR3 length: 14 amino acids. V was trimmed by 7 bases and J by 2 bases, leaving 15 bases between them. Germline CDR1 is SGHRS and CDR2 is YFSETQ. The CDR3 DNA is TGCGCCAGCTCCCAGCGGGTGGGGCAAGAGACCCAGTACTTC. Its translation: CASSQRVGQETQYF. The full variable domain, rest sourced from reference TRBV5-1 and TRBJ2-5, is KAGVTQTPRYLIKTRGQQVTLSCSPISGHRSVSWYQQTPGQGLQFLFEYFSETQRNKGNFPGRFSGRQFSNSRSEMNVSTLELGDSALYLCASSQRVGQETQYFGPGTRLLVL.

The J gene is TRBJ2-2, the V gene TRBV28, with D possibly TRBD1 on 6 matching bases. The length of the CDR3 is 12 residues. Per the germline V gene, CDR1 is MDHEN and CDR2 is SYDVKM. The V end was cut by 9 bases, the J end by 7 bases, with 12 bases between. The CDR3 protein is CASEQGIGELFF. The CDR3 region has the DNA TGTGCCAGTGAACAGGGAATCGGGGAGCTGTTTTTT.

This chain links TRBV6-2 or TRBV6-3 with TRBJ1-2; 7 nucleotides line up with TRBD1. Germline V CDR1 and CDR2: MNHEY, SVGEGT. This CDR3 has 14 residues. After removal of 2 bases from V and 7 bases from J, the junction contained 7 bases not matched to a gene. The CDR3 sequence is CASSYAHRGTGYTF. CDR3 sequence (DNA): TGTGCCAGCAGTTACGCCCACAGGGGAACTGGCTACACCTTC.

The genes are TRBV9 and TRBJ2-7, with D tentatively TRBD1 (7 bases). Between the trimmed V and J ends, which lost 4 bases and 3 bases, there was a span of 20 bases. Germline-derived CDR1 and CDR2 are SGDLS and YYNGEE. The CDR3 has 16 residues. CDR3 nucleotide sequence: TGTGCCAGCAGCCCGGGACTCCAGGGGGACGACTACGAGCAGTACTTC. This codes for CASSPGLQGDDYEQYF.

V and J are TRBV19 and TRBJ2-1, with TRBD2 matching over 12 bases. Germline CDR1 and CDR2: LNHDA and SQIVND (reference sequence). CDR3 length: 14 amino acids. J lost 8 bases, V lost 3 bases, and 2 bases had no gene match. CDR3 DNA sequence: TGTGCCAGTAGTATGACTAGCGGGGGAGATGAGCAGTTCTTC. Its protein product is CASSMTSGGDEQFF.

The CDR3 DNA reads TGTGCCAGCAGTTTGGCTAGCGTATCCTACAATGAGCAGTTCTTC. Translation: CASSLASVSYNEQFF. The gene calls are TRBV27 and TRBJ2-1; a possible D gene is TRBD2 (6 bases). The V gene's germline CDR1 is MNHEY and CDR2 SMNVEV (reference sequence). This CDR3 contains 15 residues. The V end lost 3 bases, the J end lost 1 base, and 10 bases lay between the germline ends.

CDR3: CASSQDPFPAGINEQFF. The CDR3 DNA reads as TGCGCCAGCAGCCAAGATCCTTTCCCGGCAGGGATAAATGAGCAGTTCTTC. The J gene is TRBJ2-1, the V gene TRBV4-1, with a possible D match to TRBD1 (5 bases). Germline V lookup: CDR1 MGHRA, CDR2 YSYEKL. V was shortened by 0 bases and J by 7 bases, with 19 bases between the two germline ends. The CDR3 length is 17 residues.

The CDR3 coding sequence is TGTGCCAGCAGCTCCCGGACAGGATCCGGGGTAGGCTACACCTTC. Translating gives CASSSRTGSGVGYTF. The chain recombines TRBV11-2 with TRBJ1-2; 7 bases fit TRBD1. The V segment lost 4 bases and the J segment 8 bases; nucleotides outside the gene matches: 13. There are 15 residues in the CDR3. CDR1 and CDR2 from the germline V gene are SGHAT and FQNNGV.

The chain combines TRBV3-1 (or the pseudogene TRBV3-2) with TRBJ2-2; a possible D gene is TRBD1 (6 bases). Trimming stripped 8 bases from V and 9 bases from J, with 16 bases between. This CDR3 is 13 amino acids long. Germline V lookup: CDR1 LGHDT, CDR2 YNNKEL (reference sequence). The CDR3 DNA follows: TGTGCCAGCTCGGGACAAGGGGTCCGGGAGCTGTTTTTT. Encoded protein: CASSGQGVRELFF.

This clone appeared once. The V and J genes are TRBV28 and TRBJ1-6; D unclear. The CDR3 runs 11 residues. The V gene lost 4 bases and the J gene lost 9 bases, with 4 bases spanning the gap. The germline CDR1 and CDR2 sequences are MDHEN and SYDVKM. The CDR3 sequence is CASSSRSPLHF. The CDR3 DNA reads as TGTGCCAGCAGTTCCCGTTCACCCCTCCACTTT.

V gene TRBV5-4 combines with J gene TRBJ2-3; 7 positions agree with TRBD1. Germline values: CDR1 SGHNT, CDR2 YYREEE (reference sequence). The ends lost 0 bases at V and 3 bases at J; junction bases unmatched: 4. CDR3 size: 15 residues. The CDR3 region has the DNA TGTGCCAGCAGCTTGGACAGGGGTTGGACAGATACGCAGTATTTT. It codes for CASSLDRGWTDTQYF.

The chain has TRBV6-2 or TRBV6-3 and TRBJ1-5, with D unclear. This CDR3 has 13 amino acids. Germline V CDR1 and CDR2: MNHEY, SVGEGT. The germline V and J ends were trimmed by 0 bases and 4 bases, with 4 bases remaining between them. The CDR3 DNA reads TGTGCCAGCAGTTACTCCACAAATCAGCCCCAGCATTTT. Its protein product is CASSYSTNQPQHF.

The table lists this clone with a count of one. This sequence joins TRBV16 and TRBJ1-5; D is perhaps TRBD1 (6 bases). From germline, CDR1 is KGHSY and CDR2 FQNENV. V gave up 3 bases and J gave up 0 bases, with 12 bases separating them. The CDR3 consists of 16 residues. CDR3 DNA sequence: TGTGCCAGCAGCCATCACGGGGACATTAGCAATCAGCCCCAGCATTTT. The encoded protein is CASSHHGDISNQPQHF.

The chain employs TRBV7-9 and TRBJ1-2; D is unclear. The CDR3 totals 13 residues. Germline V gene lookup returns CDR1 SEHNR and CDR2 FQNEAQ (reference sequence). V was clipped by 6 bases and J by 4 bases, with 12 bases between them. CDR3 nucleotide sequence: TGTGCCAGCAGTCTTGGAGGCGCCTATGGCTACACCTTC. Its protein is CASSLGGAYGYTF. The whole variable domain, remainder taken from reference TRBV7-9 and TRBJ1-2, is DTGVSQNPRHKITKRGQNVTFRCDPISEHNRLYWYRQTLGQGPEFLTYFQNEAQLEKSRLLSDRFSAERPKGSFSTLEIQRTEQGDSAMYLCASSLGGAYGYTFGSGTRLTVV.

The chain employs TRBV4-2 and TRBJ2-1; D is perhaps TRBD2 (5 bases). V shed 4 bases and J shed 9 bases, with 13 bases lying between them. The germline CDR1 and CDR2 sequences are LGHNA and YNFKEQ. The length of the CDR3 is 13 residues. The DNA for the CDR3 is TGTGCCAGCAGCCTCCCCCCTCGGGGTGAGCAGTTCTTC. Its translation is CASSLPPRGEQFF.

This clone was counted once. This chain joins TRBV24-1 and TRBJ1-1, with D maybe TRBD1 (5 bases). V shed 6 bases and J shed 1 base, with 17 bases lying between them. CDR1 is KGHDR and CDR2 is SFDVKD in the germline V gene. The CDR3 has 16 amino acids. The CDR3 DNA follows: TGTGCCACCAGTACGGGCAGGGCCGGGAGGAACACTGAAGCTTTCTTT. Residues: CATSTGRAGRNTEAFF.

This chain connects TRBV6-4 to TRBJ2-1; TRBD2 matches 11 bases. The germline gives CDR1 MRHNA, CDR2 SNTAGT. The CDR3 is 18 residues long. After removal of 4 bases from V and 2 bases from J, the junction contained 10 bases not matched to a gene. The CDR3 DNA is TGTGCCAGCAGTGCCCCCCTAGCGGGGGGCTATACCTACAATGAGCAGTTCTTC. Translating it yields CASSAPLAGGYTYNEQFF.

For this clone: Compared with germline, one end of the junction differs, possibly owing to a read error. The chain is built from TRBV5-1 and TRBJ2-2, with TRBD1 matching over 9 bases. Germline V lookup: CDR1 SGHRS, CDR2 YFSETQ. This CDR3 has 14 residues. The CDR3 sequence: CASSSPMRQGGLFF. The CDR3 region has the DNA TGCGCCAGCAGCTCCCCTATGAGACAGGGGGGGCTGTTTTTT.